These T cell receptor beta chains were read from a single sample in a study of T-cell memory formation after mild COVID-19. TCRdb re-derived calls from the 5' RACE reads in MiXCR, one entry per CDR3 protein. The data contain 65,000 to 90,000 distinct CDR3 sequences, approximately 15% of them singletons. The sequenced material came from PBMCs or a T cell subset sorted from them (not recorded which). These receptors all stem from an adult woman who had mild COVID-19 (a few samples of this study predate the infection). Cell type and time point are not known. Each CDR3 is given with its conserved first and last residue. Each record gives: clone size, D gene, V gene, J gene, CDR3 DNA, CDR3 protein. D genes are given only for firm matches. Some rows mark clone size as missing; the rest say once, few, many or name a class of expanded clone.

clone_size: few; d_call: TRBD2; v_call: TRBV9; j_call: TRBJ2-3; cdr3_nt: TGTGCCAGCAGGGGACTAGCGGGAGGCCTCCACGACACAGATACGCAGTATTTT; cdr3_aa: CASRGLAGGLHDTDTQYF
clone_size: NA; d_call: TRBD1; v_call: TRBV7-9; j_call: TRBJ2-5; cdr3_nt: TGTGCCAGCAGCCCCACCGGGACAGTCCTCCAAGAGACCCAGTACTTC; cdr3_aa: CASSPTGTVLQETQYF
clone_size: few; d_call: TRBD2; v_call: TRBV9; j_call: TRBJ2-7; cdr3_nt: TGTGCCAGCAGCGTAGGGCTAGCGGGGGGCAAGACCTACGAGCAGTACTTC; cdr3_aa: CASSVGLAGGKTYEQYF
clone_size: few; d_call: NA; v_call: TRBV7-9; j_call: TRBJ2-7; cdr3_nt: TGTGCCAGCAGCCACCCCTCGGGGGTTTCCCACGAGCAGTACTTC; cdr3_aa: CASSHPSGVSHEQYF
clone_size: few; d_call: NA; v_call: TRBV9; j_call: TRBJ1-1; cdr3_nt: TGTGCCAGCAGCATCAATCTCTTCACTGAAGCTTTCTTT; cdr3_aa: CASSINLFTEAFF
clone_size: many; d_call: TRBD2; v_call: TRBV7-9; j_call: TRBJ2-7; cdr3_nt: TGTGCCAGCAGCTTAGTCGCGGGGGGGTTCTACGAGCAGTACTTC; cdr3_aa: CASSLVAGGFYEQYF
clone_size: NA; d_call: NA; v_call: TRBV5-1; j_call: TRBJ2-7; cdr3_nt: TGCGCCAGCAGCTTGGGACAGGAATACGAGCAGTACTTC; cdr3_aa: CASSLGQEYEQYF
clone_size: few; d_call: NA; v_call: TRBV4-2; j_call: TRBJ2-2; cdr3_nt: TGTGCCAGCAGCCAAGAGGCTTGGGCCGGGGAGCTGTTTTTT; cdr3_aa: CASSQEAWAGELFF
clone_size: few; d_call: NA; v_call: TRBV6-5; j_call: TRBJ2-3; cdr3_nt: TGTGCCAGCAGTCCCAAGGAGGGGGGGAGATTCACGCAGTATTTT; cdr3_aa: CASSPKEGGRFTQYF
clone_size: NA; d_call: NA; v_call: TRBV7-2; j_call: TRBJ2-4; cdr3_nt: TGTGCCAGCAGCGAGCGGTTCGGGCTAAACATTCAGTACTTC; cdr3_aa: CASSERFGLNIQYF
clone_size: NA; d_call: NA; v_call: TRBV7-9; j_call: TRBJ2-3; cdr3_nt: TGTGCCAGCAGCTCATATACAGATACGCAGTATTTT; cdr3_aa: CASSSYTDTQYF
clone_size: NA; d_call: TRBD2; v_call: TRBV9; j_call: TRBJ2-1; cdr3_nt: TGTGCCAGCAGCGCGTCGGGGGGGCCTAATGAGCAGTTCTTC; cdr3_aa: CASSASGGPNEQFF
clone_size: NA; d_call: NA; v_call: TRBV7-2; j_call: TRBJ1-1; cdr3_nt: TGTGCCAGCAGCTCGACTCAGGAGATGAACACTGAAGCTTTCTTT; cdr3_aa: CASSSTQEMNTEAFF
clone_size: few; d_call: NA; v_call: TRBV27; j_call: TRBJ2-7; cdr3_nt: TGTGCCAGCAGTTTAATGGCAGGGCCGTACTACGAGCAGTACTTC; cdr3_aa: CASSLMAGPYYEQYF
clone_size: NA; d_call: NA; v_call: TRBV28; j_call: TRBJ1-2; cdr3_nt: TGTGCCAGCACCTTGGGGACGGATTACTATGGCTACACCTTC; cdr3_aa: CASTLGTDYYGYTF
clone_size: many; d_call: NA; v_call: TRBV7-9; j_call: TRBJ1-1; cdr3_nt: TGTGCCAGCAGCTTAAACGGCCGGAACACTGAAGCTTTCTTT; cdr3_aa: CASSLNGRNTEAFF
clone_size: few; d_call: TRBD2; v_call: TRBV6-2/TRBV6-3; j_call: TRBJ2-1; cdr3_nt: TGTGCCAGCAGTTACGGGGGGAGGGACGCCTACAATGAGCAGTTCTTC; cdr3_aa: CASSYGGRDAYNEQFF
clone_size: few; d_call: NA; v_call: TRBV29-1; j_call: TRBJ2-7; cdr3_nt: TGCAGCGTTGATGATGCAGGGGCCTACGAGCAGTACTTC; cdr3_aa: CSVDDAGAYEQYF
clone_size: few; d_call: NA; v_call: TRBV5-5; j_call: TRBJ2-7; cdr3_nt: TGTGCCAGCTACGACCGGTACTACGAGCAGTACTTC; cdr3_aa: CASYDRYYEQYF
clone_size: NA; d_call: NA; v_call: TRBV7-2; j_call: TRBJ2-2; cdr3_nt: TGTGCCAGCACCCTACGCGGTGACCGGGGCGGGGAGCTGTTTTTT; cdr3_aa: CASTLRGDRGGELFF
clone_size: NA; d_call: NA; v_call: TRBV29-1; j_call: TRBJ2-1; cdr3_nt: TGCAGCCCTGGGGGCGGTGCCTACAATGAGCAGTTCTTC; cdr3_aa: CSPGGGAYNEQFF
clone_size: few; d_call: NA; v_call: TRBV12-3/TRBV12-4; j_call: TRBJ1-5; cdr3_nt: TGTGCCAGCAGTTTAGGGCAGCTTCAGCCCCAGCATTTT; cdr3_aa: CASSLGQLQPQHF
clone_size: few; d_call: NA; v_call: TRBV24-1; j_call: TRBJ1-2; cdr3_nt: TGTGCCACCAGTGATTTGACGATTACATATGGCTACACCTTC; cdr3_aa: CATSDLTITYGYTF